Presented here are 30 T cell receptor beta chains from one specimen sequenced in a study of technical replicates of blood from a handful of donors. Method: immunoSEQ multiplex PCR; TCRdb's copy keeps in-frame clones and lacks some. The table has more than 45,000 clones, about nine tenths seen once. The specimen was PBMCs. Receptor source: a human donor in good health. Some clones in this sample may be carry-over from other donors' samples.

J is TRBJ2-1 and V is TRBV5-6; D is perhaps TRBD1 (5 bases). V was trimmed by 7 bases and J by 8 bases, leaving 16 bases between them. Per the germline V gene, CDR1 is SGHDT and CDR2 is YYEEEE. CDR3 length: 13 residues. The CDR3 protein is CASLKGRVHEQFF. CDR3 DNA: TGTGCCAGCCTTAAAGGCAGGGTACATGAGCAGTTCTTC.

The chain links TRBV5-1 to TRBJ2-5; possibly TRBD2 for D (7 bases). Germline lookup yields CDR1 SGHRS and CDR2 YFSETQ. The CDR3 extends over 13 amino acids. V lost 2 bases, J lost 5 bases, and 10 bases lay in between. CDR3 in amino acids: CASSLGGAETQYF. CDR3 nucleotide sequence: TGCGCCAGCAGCTTAGGGGGGGCGGAGACCCAGTACTTC.

This clone turned up a few times. The rearrangement links TRBV7-9 to TRBJ2-1; the D gene is possibly TRBD2 (6 bases). CDR3 length: 13 amino acids. The V and J ends lost 5 bases and 5 bases respectively, with 10 bases between them. Germline loops: CDR1 SEHNR, CDR2 FQNEAQ (reference sequence). CDR3 sequence: CASSQGGNNEQFF. As DNA, the CDR3 is TGTGCCAGCAGCCAGGGAGGCAACAATGAGCAGTTCTTC.

V usage is TRBV6-5 and J usage is TRBJ1-6, with a tentative D call TRBD1 (5 bases). Germline CDR1 reads MNHEY; CDR2 reads SVGAGI. This CDR3 has 16 residues. Trimming took off 2 bases at V and 7 bases at J, with 15 bases between the two ends. The CDR3 reads CASSYSGAASNSPLHF. CDR3 in DNA: TGTGCCAGCAGTTACAGCGGGGCGGCCTCAAATTCACCCCTCCACTTT.

This clone came up once. J is TRBJ2-7 and V is TRBV27; 7 nucleotides align to TRBD1. Trimming at V came to 5 bases and at J to 5 bases, leaving 3 bases not matched to a gene. CDR3 length equals 12 residues. CDR1 is MNHEY and CDR2 is SMNVEV in the germline V gene (reference sequence). The CDR3 spells CASSRQGDEQYF. The CDR3, as DNA: TGTGCCAGCAGTCGACAGGGCGACGAGCAGTACTTC.

This clone came up once. The chain carries TRBV7-3 and TRBJ2-6, with D perhaps TRBD2 (6 bases). The CDR3 covers 15 residues. From germline, CDR1 is SGHTA and CDR2 FQGTGA. The V end lost 3 bases, the J end lost 2 bases, and 8 bases lay between the germline ends. The CDR3 nucleotides read TGTGCCAGCAGCTTGGGCGGGACTGGGGCCAACGTCCTGACTTTC. Amino acids: CASSLGGTGANVLTF.

This chain links TRBV14 with TRBJ2-7, with TRBD1 matching 7 bases. Trimming removed 3 bases from V and 0 bases from J; junction bases left unmatched: 5. The CDR3 totals 15 residues. Germline CDR1 SGHDN, CDR2 FVKESK. The CDR3 loop is CASSHGTVISYEQYF. CDR3 sequence (DNA): TGTGCCAGCAGCCATGGGACAGTCATCTCCTACGAGCAGTACTTC.

The chain uses TRBV2 and TRBJ1-4, with D perhaps TRBD1 (5 bases). The V end lost 6 bases, the J end lost 5 bases, and 10 bases lay between the germline ends. In germline, CDR1 is SNHLY, CDR2 FYNNEI. The CDR3 is 13 residues long. The CDR3 DNA reads TGTGCCAGCAGCGTGGGGCTGAATGAAAAACTGTTTTTT. It encodes CASSVGLNEKLFF.

This clone was picked up one time. The genes are TRBV27 and TRBJ1-1; tentatively, D is TRBD1 (6 bases). Germline CDR1 MNHEY, CDR2 SMNVEV (reference sequence). The V gene lost 6 bases and the J gene lost 1 base, with 12 bases spanning the gap. This CDR3 comprises 14 residues. CDR3 in amino acids: CASRTGTGNTEAFF. DNA for the CDR3: TGTGCCAGCAGGACAGGAACGGGGAACACTGAAGCTTTCTTT.

The gene calls are TRBV19 and TRBJ1-5; a weak D match, TRBD1 (5 bases). The germline gives CDR1 LNHDA, CDR2 SQIVND (reference sequence). The CDR3 has 13 residues. Trimming stripped 3 bases from V and 7 bases from J, with 10 bases between. The CDR3 coding sequence is TGTGCCAGTAGTATTCGGGCAGGGCAGCCCCAGCATTTT. Its protein is CASSIRAGQPQHF.

CDR3 amino acids: CASSRIRDTEAFF. The CDR3 DNA follows: TGTGCCAGCAGCCGTATTCGGGACACTGAAGCTTTCTTT. The chain joins TRBV7-6 to TRBJ1-1; D gene uncertain. V was pared by 5 bases and J by 3 bases, with 10 bases between. Germline V gene data show CDR1 as SGHVS and CDR2 as FNYEAQ. The CDR3 sequence is 13 residues long.

This clone has only one observation. The rearrangement joins TRBV2 to TRBJ2-7, with a possible D match to TRBD2 (6 bases). Trimming pared 7 bases from V and 4 bases from J, leaving 14 bases between. The CDR3 spans 13 residues. Germline-derived CDR1 and CDR2 are SNHLY and FYNNEI. Here the CDR3 reads CASTMAGRYEQYF. Written as DNA, the CDR3 is TGTGCCAGCACCATGGCGGGAAGGTACGAGCAGTACTTC.

The chain has TRBV7-9 and TRBJ2-7, with 10 bases lining up with TRBD1. Trimming removed 5 bases from V and 4 bases from J; junction bases left unmatched: 8. The CDR3 sequence is 15 residues long. Looked up from germline, CDR1 is SEHNR and CDR2 is FQNEAQ (reference sequence). The CDR3 reads CASSHRDRGWYEQYF. The CDR3 coding sequence is TGTGCCAGCAGCCACCGGGACAGGGGTTGGTACGAGCAGTACTTC.

V is TRBV18 and J is TRBJ2-1; D ambiguous. The length of the CDR3 is 13 residues. Germline CDR1 KGHSH, CDR2 LQKENI. Trimming shortened V by 2 bases and J by 5 bases, and 7 bases separated the two germline ends. The CDR3 sequence is CASSPGQNNEQFF. In DNA, the CDR3 is TGTGCCAGCTCACCAGGGCAGAACAATGAGCAGTTCTTC.

Concerning this clone itself: Germline is not matched at one junction end, which may reflect a read error. The chain joins TRBV7-2 to TRBJ2-1, with D possibly being TRBD1 (6 bases). Germline V gene sequence: CDR1 SGHTA, CDR2 FQGNSA. This CDR3 comprises 14 residues. CDR3 region: CASSLRQAYNEQFF. The DNA of the CDR3 is TGTGCCAGCAGCTTAAGACAGGCGTACAACGAGCAGTTCTTC. Using reference TRBV7-2 and TRBJ2-1 for the parts outside the CDR3, the full variable domain is GAGVSQSPSNKVTEKGKDVELRCDPISGHTALYWYRQSLGQGLEFLIYFQGNSAPDKSGLPSDRFSAERTGGSVSTLTIQRTQQEDSAVYLCASSLRQAYNEQFFGPGTRLTVL.

The rearrangement links TRBV4-2 to TRBJ2-7, with D perhaps matching TRBD2 (6 bases). This CDR3 is 17 amino acids long. The V end lost 1 base, the J end lost 0 bases, and 16 bases lay between the germline ends. Germline loops: CDR1 LGHNA, CDR2 YNFKEQ. The CDR3 DNA reads TGTGCCAGCAGCCAAGTCGACTACGGGGAGGACTCCTACGAGCAGTACTTC. It specifies CASSQVDYGEDSYEQYF.

The rearrangement joins TRBV7-9 to TRBJ2-7; D is ambiguous. CDR1 and CDR2 (germline): SEHNR, FQNEAQ (reference sequence). The length of the CDR3 is 15 residues. Trimming left V 1 base short and J 0 bases short, with 10 bases between. CDR3 DNA sequence: TGTGCCAGCAGCTTAGGGGCAGTGAGCTCCTACGAGCAGTACTTC. Its translation: CASSLGAVSSYEQYF. Combining the CDR3 with reference TRBV7-9 and TRBJ2-7 gives the whole variable domain DTGVSQNPRHKITKRGQNVTFRCDPISEHNRLYWYRQTLGQGPEFLTYFQNEAQLEKSRLLSDRFSAERPKGSFSTLEIQRTEQGDSAMYLCASSLGAVSSYEQYFGPGTRLTVT.

The CDR3 protein is CSVGRGVEAFF. The CDR3 region has the DNA TGCAGCGTTGGTAGGGGTGTAGAAGCTTTCTTT. The genes are TRBV29-1 and TRBJ1-1, with D possibly matching TRBD1 (5 bases). This CDR3 comprises 11 residues. CDR1 SQVTM and CDR2 ANQGSEA come from the germline V gene. V was pared by 4 bases and J by 8 bases, with 11 bases between.

The chain links TRBV15 to TRBJ2-7, with 11 bases lining up with TRBD2. J gave up 6 bases and V 2 bases, and 6 bases lay outside the gene matches. Looked up from germline, CDR1 is LNHNV and CDR2 is YYDKDF (reference sequence). The CDR3 consists of 15 residues. DNA for the CDR3: TGTGCCACCAGCAGATCATTAGCGGGAGGGCGCGAGCAGTACTTC. Protein sequence: CATSRSLAGGREQYF.

This clone has more than one count but fewer than ten. The gene calls are TRBV7-8 and TRBJ2-5, with 7 nucleotides matching TRBD1. J gave up 4 bases and V 2 bases, and 4 bases lay outside the gene matches. Germline V gives CDR1 SGHVS, CDR2 FQNEAQ. The CDR3 contains 14 residues. This CDR3 reads CASSLFHRGETQYF. The CDR3 DNA is TGTGCCAGCAGCTTATTTCACAGGGGAGAGACCCAGTACTTC.

The gene calls are TRBV6-5 and TRBJ2-3; TRBD1 matches at 7 bases. With 2 bases clipped from V and 2 bases from J, the junction kept 4 bases outside the gene matches. This CDR3 region has 15 residues. The germline gives CDR1 MNHEY, CDR2 SVGAGI. The CDR3 here is CASSYRGQTTDTQYF. The CDR3 DNA sequence: TGTGCCAGCAGTTACCGGGGACAGACCACAGATACGCAGTATTTT.

This chain uses TRBV15 with TRBJ1-5, with unresolved D. The CDR3 loop spans 12 amino acids. Germline-derived CDR1 and CDR2 are LNHNV and YYDKDF (reference sequence). V lost 4 bases, J lost 9 bases, and 10 bases lay in between. The CDR3 region is CATSTESGPQHF. The CDR3 nucleotides are TGTGCCACCAGCACCGAGAGTGGGCCCCAGCATTTT.

This chain joins TRBV2 and TRBJ1-6, with 9 bases fitting TRBD1. This CDR3 contains 14 residues. Germline-derived CDR1 and CDR2 are SNHLY and FYNNEI. V lost 7 bases and J lost 9; bases outside the gene matches: 7. The CDR3 is CASTLDRGLSPLHF. The CDR3 nucleotides read TGTGCCAGCACACTGGACAGGGGTCTTTCACCCCTCCACTTT.

J is TRBJ1-1 and V is TRBV11-2; 9 bases agree with TRBD1. Germline loops: CDR1 SGHAT, CDR2 FQNNGV. J lost 5 bases, V lost 5 bases, and 9 bases had no gene match. The CDR3 covers 15 residues. CDR3 sequence reads: CASSRNRQGGTEAFF. CDR3 nucleotide sequence: TGTGCCAGCAGCCGAAACCGACAGGGGGGGACTGAAGCTTTCTTT.

J is TRBJ2-5 and V is TRBV7-9; D gene ambiguous. Between the trimmed V and J ends, which lost 1 base and 6 bases, there was a span of 12 bases. Looked up from germline, CDR1 is SEHNR and CDR2 is FQNEAQ (reference sequence). The CDR3 is made up of 14 amino acids. The CDR3 sequence is CASSLVSAVQTQYF. The DNA of the CDR3 is TGTGCCAGCAGCTTAGTGTCGGCGGTACAGACCCAGTACTTC. Looking up the rest from reference TRBV7-9 and TRBJ2-5 gives the full variable domain: DTGVSQNPRHKITKRGQNVTFRCDPISEHNRLYWYRQTLGQGPEFLTYFQNEAQLEKSRLLSDRFSAERPKGSFSTLEIQRTEQGDSAMYLCASSLVSAVQTQYFGPGTRLLVL.

The gene calls are TRBV4-3 and TRBJ2-1, with 8 nucleotides matching TRBD1. V lost 1 base to trimming and J lost 5 bases; unmatched junction nucleotides: 7. This CDR3 contains 16 residues. Germline CDR1 LGHNA, CDR2 YSLEER. CDR3 coding DNA: TGCGCCAGCAGCCAAGTCCGGGACAGGCAGAACAATGAGCAGTTCTTC. Its protein product is CASSQVRDRQNNEQFF.

The CDR3 sequence: CASSQSPPPRQAPSSYEQYF. CDR3 DNA: TGCGCCAGCAGCCAATCCCCACCACCGAGACAGGCCCCAAGCTCCTACGAGCAGTACTTC. This chain connects TRBV4-1 to TRBJ2-7; possibly TRBD1 for D (6 bases). CDR1 MGHRA and CDR2 YSYEKL come from the germline V gene. The CDR3 extends over 20 amino acids. V lost 2 bases, J lost 0 bases, and 26 bases lay in between.

As concerns this clone: This specimen includes other DNA sequences encoding the same CDR3. The rearrangement joins TRBV7-2 to TRBJ1-2, with 8 nucleotides matching TRBD1. J gave up 4 bases and V 5 bases, and 6 bases lay outside the gene matches. The CDR3 is 14 residues long. CDR1 is SGHTA, CDR2 FQGNSA, per germline. CDR3 coding DNA: TGTGCCAGCAGCCTCGACAGGGGCCGCTATGGCTACACCTTC. This gives the protein CASSLDRGRYGYTF.

The rearrangement joins TRBV27 to TRBJ1-6; D not resolved. Germline CDR1 and CDR2: MNHEY and SMNVEV (reference sequence). CDR3 length equals 14 residues. V was pared by 5 bases and J by 7 bases, with 12 bases between. The CDR3 is CASSPRNHNSPLHF. DNA for the CDR3: TGTGCCAGCAGTCCCAGAAACCACAATTCACCCCTCCACTTT.

The V and J genes are TRBV6-4 and TRBJ1-5; D gene uncertain. Deletions cut 10 bases from V and 7 bases from J, with 17 bases between. Germline V gene data show CDR1 as MRHNA and CDR2 as SNTAGT. This CDR3 spans 13 amino acids. In DNA, the CDR3 is TGTGCCACCTCAAGGTCATCGGGGCAGCCCCAGCATTTT. Protein: CATSRSSGQPQHF.